This T cell receptor beta chain was sequenced in a study of blood T cell repertoires in COVID-19. Authors' methods: Scientists estimated how many nucleated cells there were by amplifying reference gene primers. Repertoires were generated with immunoSEQ multiplex PCR, while TCRdb's copy carries only in-frame clones and drops some. V and J calls and clone size are copied from that table; D and trimming were computed from the DNA. Counted here are around 270,000 clones, 80% to 85% occurring once; the ten biggest clones make up about 1.5%. This CDR3 spans 14 amino acids. Germline values: CDR1 SGHTA, CDR2 FQGTGA. J lost 1 base, V lost 4 bases, and 3 bases had no gene match.

The source is a woman aged 40 to 50 who had recovered from COVID-19. What was sequenced was peripheral blood. The V call is TRBV7-3, the J call TRBJ1-1, with 7 positions matching TRBD1. CDR3 DNA: TGTGCCAGCAGCTCGGGACAGAGGAACACTGAAGCTTTCTTT. It translates to CASSSGQRNTEAFF.